A single sample gave rise to the 30 T cell receptor beta chains below, sequenced in a study of control samples from healthy donors and cancer patients. Profiling relied on immunoSEQ multiplex PCR, and the TCRdb table lists in-frame clones only, not all of them. The data contain 150,000 to 200,000 clones, 92% of them singletons. The sample taken for sequencing was blood. These receptors were collected from a woman in her twenties or thirties in good health.

This clone occurred a few times. This chain links TRBV2 with TRBJ1-4; D remains ambiguous. Germline-derived CDR1 and CDR2 are SNHLY and FYNNEI. Trimming took 1 base from V and 11 from J, leaving 8 bases between them. The CDR3 is 12 residues long. The CDR3 here is CASSEVSQKLFF. As DNA, the CDR3 is TGTGCCAGCAGTGAAGTTTCACAGAAACTGTTTTTT.

The chain has TRBV3-1 (or the pseudogene TRBV3-2) and TRBJ1-4; a weak D match, TRBD1 (5 bases). Germline-derived CDR1 and CDR2 are LGHDT and YNNKEL (reference sequence). CDR3 length equals 13 residues. Trimming left V 4 bases short and J 8 bases short, with 11 bases between. In DNA, the CDR3 is TGTGCCAGCAGCCGGGACCGCTCCGAAAAACTGTTTTTT. Its protein product is CASSRDRSEKLFF.

The CDR3 nucleotides are TGTGCCAGCTCGGCTAGCGGGGGGAGAGGGGATGAGCAGTTCTTC. Its translation: CASSASGGRGDEQFF. The chain recombines TRBV4-2 with TRBJ2-1, with 11 bases aligning to TRBD2. This CDR3 is built from 15 residues. With 8 bases clipped from V and 8 bases from J, the junction kept 11 bases outside the gene matches. From germline, CDR1 is LGHNA and CDR2 YNFKEQ.

V is TRBV7-9 and J is TRBJ2-7; weak D call: TRBD1 (6 bases). V gave up 3 bases and J gave up 2 bases, with 11 bases separating them. Germline CDR1 SEHNR, CDR2 FQNEAQ (reference sequence). The CDR3 runs to 14 residues. CDR3 DNA sequence: TGTGCCAGCAGCTTTGGGGGCCTAACCTACGAGCAGTACTTC. Translation: CASSFGGLTYEQYF.

V gene TRBV6-6 combines with J gene TRBJ2-3, with 9 bases identical to TRBD1. The CDR3 has 16 amino acids. Germline V gene lookup returns CDR1 MNHNY and CDR2 SVGAGI (reference sequence). V gave up 7 bases and J gave up 4 bases; unmatched junction bases: 12. As DNA, the CDR3 is TGTGCCAGCAAAAGAGGGGGACAGGGAGAATCAGATACGCAGTATTTT. Amino acids: CASKRGGQGESDTQYF.

The chain links TRBV19 to TRBJ1-5; 8 bases fit TRBD1. V was pared by 3 bases and J by 6 bases, with 4 bases of the junction left unmatched. Per germline, CDR1 LNHDA and CDR2 SQIVND (reference sequence). The CDR3 runs 14 residues. The CDR3 nucleotides read TGTGCCAGTAGTATTGGGACAGGTAGTCAGCCCCAGCATTTT. This encodes CASSIGTGSQPQHF.

In its sample, this clone was seen a few times. This rearrangement joins TRBV11-2 to TRBJ2-5; 9 bases align to TRBD2. With V trimmed by 2 bases and J by 5 bases, 15 bases remained unmatched. The CDR3 runs to 18 residues. Germline V lookup: CDR1 SGHAT, CDR2 FQNNGV. The CDR3 is CASSLTVAGEPLVETQYF. Here the CDR3 DNA reads TGTGCCAGCAGCTTAACGGTAGCGGGAGAACCTCTGGTCGAGACCCAGTACTTC. The full variable domain, rest sourced from reference TRBV11-2 and TRBJ2-5, is EAGVAQSPRYKIIEKRQSVAFWCNPISGHATLYWYQQILGQGPKLLIQFQNNGVVDDSQLPKDRFSAERLKGVDSTLKIQPAKLEDSAVYLCASSLTVAGEPLVETQYFGPGTRLLVL.

The chain carries TRBV11-3 and TRBJ2-1, with D perhaps matching TRBD1 (5 bases). Trimming removed 8 bases at V and 1 base at J, with 12 bases between. This CDR3 has 14 amino acids. Per the germline V gene, CDR1 is SGHNT and CDR2 is YENEEA. CDR3 bases: TGTGCCAGCTCGGTGGCAGGGTCCTACAATGAGCAGTTCTTC. It codes for CASSVAGSYNEQFF.

The chain couples TRBV7-2 to TRBJ1-4, with D unclear. The V gene's germline CDR1 is SGHTA and CDR2 FQGNSA. This CDR3 has 13 residues. The V gene lost 2 bases and the J gene lost 6 bases, with 7 bases spanning the gap. This CDR3 is CASSLLTDEKLFF. In DNA form, the CDR3 reads TGTGCCAGCAGCTTATTGACCGATGAAAAACTGTTTTTT.

This chain joins TRBV5-8 and TRBJ2-5; TRBD1 or TRBD2 may be the D gene (6 bases each). The CDR3 length is 15 residues. Trimming cost V 4 bases and J 3 bases, with 16 bases left between them. The germline V gene has CDR1 SGHTS and CDR2 YDEGEE. DNA for the CDR3: TGTGCCAGCAGCGCGGGGACACGCGGAGAAGAGACCCAGTACTTC. It specifies CASSAGTRGEETQYF.

The CDR3: CASSLWAGEGTGELFF. For the CDR3, the DNA is TGTGCCAGCAGCCTATGGGCAGGGGAAGGAACCGGGGAGCTGTTTTTT. The V and J genes are TRBV7-6 and TRBJ2-2, with D perhaps matching TRBD1 (6 bases). Deletions cut 5 bases from V and 5 bases from J, with 18 bases between. The germline V gene has CDR1 SGHVS and CDR2 FNYEAQ. The CDR3 runs to 16 residues.

This clone appeared a single time. The chain joins TRBV7-2 to TRBJ1-5; D unclear. The germline V gene encodes CDR1 SGHTA and CDR2 FQGNSA. The CDR3 has 13 residues. The V end lost 2 bases, the J end lost 6 bases, and 8 bases lay between the germline ends. CDR3 region: CASSLIQGQPQHF. CDR3 nucleotides: TGTGCCAGCAGCTTAATACAAGGTCAGCCCCAGCATTTT.

This chain connects TRBV28 to TRBJ1-5, with D possibly matching TRBD1 (5 bases). Germline values: CDR1 MDHEN, CDR2 SYDVKM. V lost 10 bases and J lost 9, with 19 bases in between. CDR3 length: 13 amino acids. CDR3 nucleotide sequence: TGTGCCACCATCAGGGTTTCCAGCGGGCCCCAGCATTTT. Protein: CATIRVSSGPQHF.

The chain employs TRBV28 and TRBJ2-7; TRBD2 is a possible D gene (6 bases). The CDR3 spans 16 residues. Trimming stripped 4 bases from V and 0 bases from J, with 16 bases between. Germline values: CDR1 MDHEN, CDR2 SYDVKM. The CDR3 DNA sequence: TGTGCCAGCAGTTCCGGACTACCCCTTAGCTCCTACGAGCAGTACTTC. This translates into CASSSGLPLSSYEQYF.

This chain links TRBV27 with TRBJ1-2; possibly TRBD1 for D (6 bases). Germline CDR1 MNHEY, CDR2 SMNVEV (reference sequence). CDR3 size: 15 residues. Trimming left V 5 bases short and J 5 bases short, with 18 bases between. CDR3 DNA: TGTGCCAGCAGTCACTCCCTGGGACATTCTTATGGCTACACCTTC. Protein product: CASSHSLGHSYGYTF.

A word on this clone: Because it lacks the conserved phenylalanine or tryptophan at the end, this CDR3 is likely a read error. The DNA is omitted, as the CDR3 cannot be located on it reliably, and the CDR3 follows TCRdb's listing. The rearrangement uses TRBV24-1 and TRBJ1-2. Counting both end residues, the CDR3 totals 13 amino acids. Germline values: CDR1 KGHDR, CDR2 SFDVKD. CDR3: CATSDPGPPYSTG.

In DNA form, the CDR3 reads TGCAGCGTAGGACGGGAAGCGGGTGGCTACACCTTC. Protein sequence: CSVGREAGGYTF. The J gene is TRBJ1-2, the V gene TRBV29-1; D is unclear. The germline V and J ends were trimmed by 6 bases and 7 bases, with 15 bases remaining between them. CDR3 length equals 12 residues. Germline CDR1 SQVTM, CDR2 ANQGSEA.

With regard to this clone: Other DNA sequences in the sample encode the same CDR3. This chain connects TRBV6-6 to TRBJ2-5; 15 bases match TRBD2. Germline V CDR1 and CDR2: MNHNY, SVGAGI (reference sequence). The junction had 12 bases not matched to a gene; V was cut back by 5 bases and J by 5 bases. The CDR3 length is 18 residues. The CDR3 sequence: CASSQRTSGRALAETQYF. CDR3 DNA sequence: TGTGCCAGCAGTCAAAGGACTAGCGGGAGGGCCCTCGCGGAGACCCAGTACTTC.

In its sample, this clone was seen once. The chain combines TRBV7-9 with TRBJ2-1; D unresolved. V was pared by 10 bases and J by 8 bases, with 12 bases between. Germline CDR1 SEHNR, CDR2 FQNEAQ (reference sequence). This CDR3 contains 11 residues. The CDR3 is CATHPRDEQFF. DNA for the CDR3: TGTGCCACCCACCCCCGCGATGAGCAGTTCTTC.

This clone was seen a single time. J is TRBJ1-3 and V is TRBV6-6; maybe TRBD1 (6 bases). V shed 4 bases and J shed 0 bases, with 7 bases lying between them. CDR3 length: 14 residues. Germline V gives CDR1 MNHNY, CDR2 SVGAGI (reference sequence). CDR3: CASSWTDSGNTIYF. The CDR3 DNA is TGTGCCAGCAGTTGGACAGACTCTGGAAACACCATATATTTT.

This clone was recorded once. The rearrangement links TRBV27 to TRBJ2-3; 10 bases fit TRBD2. The CDR3 is made up of 16 amino acids. The V gene's germline CDR1 is MNHEY and CDR2 SMNVEV (reference sequence). V lost 5 bases to trimming and J lost 0 bases; unmatched junction nucleotides: 5. The CDR3 coding sequence is TGTGCCAGCAGTCCAGGGACTAGCGTAAGCACAGATACGCAGTATTTT. Translation: CASSPGTSVSTDTQYF.

The chain is built from TRBV19 and TRBJ1-1, with 8 bases identical to TRBD1. V dropped 6 bases and J dropped 5; count of bases not matched to a gene: 5. The CDR3 extends over 13 amino acids. CDR1 is LNHDA and CDR2 is SQIVND in the germline V gene (reference sequence). The CDR3 nucleotides are TGTGCCAGTAGGAAGACAGGGGAAACTGAAGCTTTCTTT. It codes for CASRKTGETEAFF. The full variable domain, with the rest looked up from reference TRBV19 and TRBJ1-1, is DGGITQSPKYLFRKEGQNVTLSCEQNLNHDAMYWYRQDPGQGLRLIYYSQIVNDFQKGDIAEGYSVSREKKESFPLTVTSAQKNPTAFYLCASRKTGETEAFFGQGTRLTVV.

The chain couples TRBV24-1 to TRBJ2-3; D is unclear. From germline, CDR1 is KGHDR and CDR2 SFDVKD. CDR3 length: 12 amino acids. Trimming cost V 9 bases and J 0 bases, with 6 bases left between them. The CDR3, as DNA: TGTGCCACCGGTGCTAGCACAGATACGCAGTATTTT. Protein sequence: CATGASTDTQYF.

The V call is TRBV19, the J call TRBJ2-7; 9 bases map to TRBD2. The V gene's germline CDR1 is LNHDA and CDR2 SQIVND (reference sequence). The CDR3 runs to 13 residues. After removal of 6 bases from V and 8 bases from J, the junction contained 8 bases not matched to a gene. This chain's CDR3 is CASSGGRARQQYF. The CDR3 DNA sequence: TGTGCCAGTAGCGGCGGGAGGGCCAGGCAGCAGTACTTC. The complete variable domain, with remaining parts taken from reference TRBV19 and TRBJ2-7, reads DGGITQSPKYLFRKEGQNVTLSCEQNLNHDAMYWYRQDPGQGLRLIYYSQIVNDFQKGDIAEGYSVSREKKESFPLTVTSAQKNPTAFYLCASSGGRARQQYFGPGTRLTVT.

The chain uses TRBV29-1 and TRBJ1-1, with D possibly TRBD1 on 5 matching bases. Germline V lookup: CDR1 SQVTM, CDR2 ANQGSEA. Trimming left V 2 bases short and J 4 bases short, with 11 bases between. The CDR3 loop spans 13 amino acids. The CDR3 sequence is CSVEKGQGTEAFF. The CDR3 nucleotides are TGCAGCGTTGAAAAAGGGCAGGGCACTGAAGCTTTCTTT.

This chain links TRBV29-1 with TRBJ2-7; 7 nucleotides agree with TRBD1. The J segment lost 2 bases and the V segment lost 6 bases, leaving 10 bases of the junction unmatched. Germline CDR1 and CDR2: SQVTM and ANQGSEA. The CDR3 covers 14 residues. CDR3 sequence: CSVATGALTYEQYF. CDR3 in DNA: TGCAGCGTGGCAACAGGGGCCTTAACCTACGAGCAGTACTTC.

The V call is TRBV15, the J call TRBJ2-7, with D uncertain. The V end lost 5 bases, the J end lost 4 bases, and 9 bases lay between the germline ends. Looked up from germline, CDR1 is LNHNV and CDR2 is YYDKDF (reference sequence). The CDR3 has 12 amino acids. CDR3 coding DNA: TGTGCCACCAGCTCCGGCTATTACGAGCAGTACTTC. It is translated as CATSSGYYEQYF.

This clone was picked up one time. The chain recombines TRBV9 with TRBJ2-2, with 10 nucleotides matching TRBD1. Germline-derived CDR1 and CDR2 are SGDLS and YYNGEE. V trimming: 1 base; J trimming: 5 bases; junction bases outside the gene matches: 8. This CDR3 has 17 amino acids. CDR3 region: CASSVRGDRGWTGELFF. The CDR3, as DNA: TGTGCCAGCAGCGTAAGGGGGGACAGGGGTTGGACCGGGGAGCTGTTTTTT.

This clone showed up just once. The chain combines TRBV6-2 or TRBV6-3 with TRBJ1-5; no clear D gene. The CDR3 extends over 15 amino acids. Germline lookup yields CDR1 MNHEY and CDR2 SVGEGT. V was cut by 2 bases and J by 0 bases, with 8 bases left in between. The CDR3 DNA follows: TGTGCCAGCAGTTACGGAGGGCATAGCAATCAGCCCCAGCATTTT. It is translated as CASSYGGHSNQPQHF.

The genes are TRBV4-1 and TRBJ2-7, with unresolved D. The CDR3 extends over 17 amino acids. CDR1 MGHRA and CDR2 YSYEKL come from the germline V gene. Trimming stripped 3 bases from V and 0 bases from J, with 18 bases between. CDR3 residues: CASSHYPAGPTSYEQYF. CDR3 nucleotides: TGCGCCAGCAGCCACTATCCCGCCGGGCCTACCTCCTACGAGCAGTACTTC.